The 10 T cell receptor beta chains below were found in one sample sequenced in a study of PD-1 blockade in classical Hodgkin lymphoma (TCRdb year 2020). The method behind the library was the immunoSEQ multiplex PCR assay. Here the immuneACCESS table is served through TCRdb, limited to in-frame sequences with V and J called. Missing clones are a known gap in these copies; in checked studies unresolved V genes cover under half, and the rest lacks a known reason. Within this sample are approximately 51,000 clones, with about two thirds of them counted one time only. The top ten hold over 13% of the sample. Explained via the paper, the time point label denotes: cycle 2 day 1 (C2D1) of nivolumab. Every trial patient had relapsed after autologous stem cell transplantation, and cohorts A, B and C differed in prior brentuximab vedotin exposure. Sequenced material: peripheral blood mononuclear cells (PBMCs), taken before the second cycle of nivolumab. Receptors were obtained from a human donor with classical Hodgkin lymphoma.

The chain links TRBV9 to TRBJ2-5, with 9 bases lining up with TRBD2. The last part of the DNA fits TRBJ2-7 better; the J call may be wrong. Germline CDR1 and CDR2: SGDLS and YYNGEE. The CDR3 is 17 residues long. The CDR3 spells CASSVGSAGGPRGEQYF. DNA of the CDR3: TGTGCCAGCAGCGTAGGGTCCGCGGGAGGGCCCCGGGGCGAGCAGTACTTC.

This rearrangement joins TRBV7-9 to TRBJ2-1; 7 nucleotides match TRBD2. This CDR3 region has 17 residues. Germline V gives CDR1 SEHNR, CDR2 FQNEAQ (reference sequence). J was trimmed by 4 bases and V by 1 base; bases with no gene match: 10. The CDR3: CASSLVLASGTYNEQFF. CDR3 nucleotide sequence: TGTGCCAGCAGCTTAGTACTAGCGAGCGGGACGTACAATGAGCAGTTCTTC.

This chain joins TRBV6-1 and TRBJ2-7; no firm D call. The CDR3 runs to 13 residues. Trimming removed 7 bases at V and 0 bases at J, with 10 bases between. The V gene's germline CDR1 is MNHNS and CDR2 SASEGT. The CDR3 sequence: CASTEVFSYEQYF. CDR3 DNA: TGTGCCAGCACCGAAGTCTTCTCCTACGAGCAGTACTTC.

This sequence joins TRBV2 and TRBJ2-2, with TRBD1 matching over 9 bases. The V gene's germline CDR1 is SNHLY and CDR2 FYNNEI. The CDR3 covers 12 residues. Losses at the gene ends were 8 bases for V and 7 bases for J; bases not matched to a gene: 2. Written as DNA, the CDR3 is TGTGCCAGCGGACAGGGGATCGGGGAGCTGTTTTTT. This gives the protein CASGQGIGELFF.

This clone has just one count. The V call is TRBV7-9, the J call TRBJ2-7; 14 bases map to TRBD2. Trimming cost V 1 base and J 6 bases; bases outside gene matches: 5. CDR3 length: 16 residues. Germline CDR1 and CDR2: SEHNR and FQNEAQ (reference sequence). CDR3 nucleotides: TGTGCCAGCAGCTTAGGACCGGGACTAGCGGGAGTCGAGCAGTACTTC. It translates to CASSLGPGLAGVEQYF.

The rearrangement uses TRBV7-2 and TRBJ2-7, with 9 bases fitting TRBD1. Germline V gives CDR1 SGHTA, CDR2 FQGNSA. This CDR3 comprises 15 residues. Unmatched junction bases numbered 2, after V lost 0 bases and J lost 2 bases. The CDR3 spells CASSLAGTGPYEQYF. DNA of the CDR3: TGTGCCAGCAGCTTAGCGGGGACAGGGCCCTACGAGCAGTACTTC.

The chain links TRBV6-5 to TRBJ1-1; D not resolved. The germline V gene has CDR1 MNHEY and CDR2 SVGAGI. The length of the CDR3 is 13 residues. Deletions cut 7 bases from V and 1 base from J, with 10 bases between. Written as DNA, the CDR3 is TGTGCCAGCACGAACGGCCGGAACACTGAAGCTTTCTTT. This gives the protein CASTNGRNTEAFF.

This rearrangement joins TRBV27 to TRBJ2-5, with 10 positions matching TRBD2. V trimming: 3 bases; J trimming: 1 base; junction bases outside the gene matches: 5. Germline lookup yields CDR1 MNHEY and CDR2 SMNVEV (reference sequence). The CDR3 is 16 residues long. CDR3 in DNA: TGTGCCAGCAGTTTCGGATCTAGCGGGAGCCAAGAGACCCAGTACTTC. Protein product: CASSFGSSGSQETQYF.

CDR3 coding DNA: TGTGCCAGCAGTGAAGCTGGACAGTATAGCAATCAGCCCCAGCATTTT. Protein product: CASSEAGQYSNQPQHF. V and J are TRBV6-1 and TRBJ1-5; D is possibly TRBD1 (6 bases). In germline, CDR1 is MNHNS, CDR2 SASEGT. Trimming shortened V by 0 bases and J by 0 bases, and 9 bases separated the two germline ends. This CDR3 contains 16 residues.

The chain uses TRBV7-6 and TRBJ2-7; weak D call: TRBD2 (5 bases). The CDR3 has 16 amino acids. V was trimmed by 1 base and J by 1 base, leaving 14 bases between them. Germline CDR1 SGHVS, CDR2 FNYEAQ. CDR3 nucleotides: TGTGCCAGCAGCTTAGTTGAGGGAGTGAGGTCCTACGAGCAGTACTTC. Encoded protein: CASSLVEGVRSYEQYF.